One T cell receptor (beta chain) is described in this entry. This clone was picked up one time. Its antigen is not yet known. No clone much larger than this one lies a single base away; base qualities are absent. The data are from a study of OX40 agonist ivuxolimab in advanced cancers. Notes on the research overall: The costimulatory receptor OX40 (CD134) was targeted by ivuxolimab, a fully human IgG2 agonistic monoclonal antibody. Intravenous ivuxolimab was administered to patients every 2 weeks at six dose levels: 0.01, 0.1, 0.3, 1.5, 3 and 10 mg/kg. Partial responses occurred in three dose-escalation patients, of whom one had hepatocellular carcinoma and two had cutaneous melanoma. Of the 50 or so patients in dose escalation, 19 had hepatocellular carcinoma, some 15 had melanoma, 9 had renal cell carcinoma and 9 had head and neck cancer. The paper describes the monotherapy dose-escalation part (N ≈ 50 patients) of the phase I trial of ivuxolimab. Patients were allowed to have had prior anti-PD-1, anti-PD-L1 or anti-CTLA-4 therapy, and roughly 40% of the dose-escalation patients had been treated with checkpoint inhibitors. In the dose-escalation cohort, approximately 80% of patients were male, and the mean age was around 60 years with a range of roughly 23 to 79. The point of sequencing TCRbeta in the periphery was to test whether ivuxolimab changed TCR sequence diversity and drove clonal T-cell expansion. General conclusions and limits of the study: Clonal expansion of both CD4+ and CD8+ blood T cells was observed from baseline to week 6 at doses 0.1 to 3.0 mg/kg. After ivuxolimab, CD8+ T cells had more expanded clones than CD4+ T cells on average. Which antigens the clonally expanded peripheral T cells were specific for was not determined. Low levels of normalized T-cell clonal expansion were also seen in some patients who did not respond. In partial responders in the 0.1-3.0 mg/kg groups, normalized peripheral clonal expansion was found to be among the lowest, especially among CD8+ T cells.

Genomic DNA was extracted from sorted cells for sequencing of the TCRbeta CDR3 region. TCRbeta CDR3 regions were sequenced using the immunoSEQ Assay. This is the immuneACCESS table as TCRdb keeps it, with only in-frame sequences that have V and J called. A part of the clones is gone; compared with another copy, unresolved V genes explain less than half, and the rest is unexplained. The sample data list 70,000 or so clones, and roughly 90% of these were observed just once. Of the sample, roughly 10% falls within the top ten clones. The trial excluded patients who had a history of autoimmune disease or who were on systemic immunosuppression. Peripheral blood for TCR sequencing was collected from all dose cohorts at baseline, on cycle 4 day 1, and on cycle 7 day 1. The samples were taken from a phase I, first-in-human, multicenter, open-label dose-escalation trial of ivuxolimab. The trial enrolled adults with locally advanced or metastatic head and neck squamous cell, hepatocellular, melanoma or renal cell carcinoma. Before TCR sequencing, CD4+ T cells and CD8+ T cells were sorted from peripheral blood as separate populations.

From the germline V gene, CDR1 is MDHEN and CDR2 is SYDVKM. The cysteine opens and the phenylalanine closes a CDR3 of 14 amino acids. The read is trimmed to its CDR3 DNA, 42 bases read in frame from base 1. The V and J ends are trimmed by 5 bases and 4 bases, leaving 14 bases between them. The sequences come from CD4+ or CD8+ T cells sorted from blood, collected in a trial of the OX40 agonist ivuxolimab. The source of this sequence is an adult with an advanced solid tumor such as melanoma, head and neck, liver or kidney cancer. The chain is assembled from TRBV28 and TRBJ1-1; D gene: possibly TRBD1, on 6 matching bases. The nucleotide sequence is TGTGCCAGCAGTCGACTACAGGGTGTCACTGAAGCTTTCTTT. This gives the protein CASSRLQGVTEAFF.